The rows below give T cell receptor beta chains drawn from one sample of a study of Graves' ophthalmopathy and Graves' hyperthyroidism. MiXCR, applied by TCRdb to the multiplex PCR reads, yields one record per CDR3 protein. The data show over 650,000 distinct CDR3 sequences, about two fifths seen once. Sequenced input: peripheral blood. These receptors were collected from an adult man with Graves' ophthalmopathy. CDR3s include the opening cysteine and the closing phenylalanine or tryptophan. The order of the fields is J gene, V gene, CDR3 protein.

j_call: TRBJ2-6
v_call: TRBV4-3
cdr3_aa: CASSQYSGGGANVLTF

j_call: TRBJ1-4
v_call: TRBV25-1
cdr3_aa: CASSLRWTGKLFF

j_call: TRBJ1-1
v_call: TRBV20-1
cdr3_aa: CSARTLGGNTEAFF

j_call: TRBJ2-7
v_call: TRBV7-2
cdr3_aa: CASSSRQFEDEQYF

j_call: TRBJ1-1
v_call: TRBV10-3
cdr3_aa: CASVPGQGAEAFF

j_call: TRBJ2-7
v_call: TRBV15
cdr3_aa: CATSRDLGREQYF

j_call: TRBJ1-2
v_call: TRBV6-5
cdr3_aa: CASRPGQVHGYTF

j_call: TRBJ2-3
v_call: TRBV2
cdr3_aa: CASTQRTSTDTQYF

j_call: TRBJ2-7
v_call: TRBV7-9
cdr3_aa: CASSSSGERENEQYF

j_call: TRBJ1-1
v_call: TRBV11-1
cdr3_aa: CASSVDMRGMNTEAFF

j_call: TRBJ2-6
v_call: TRBV19
cdr3_aa: CASSVQGAPTEAF

j_call: TRBJ1-3
v_call: TRBV10-3
cdr3_aa: CAISRSDSGNTIYF

j_call: TRBJ1-6
v_call: TRBV10-3
cdr3_aa: CAIRGTGASPLHF

j_call: TRBJ2-7
v_call: TRBV29-1
cdr3_aa: CSVEGAGEQYF

j_call: TRBJ2-6
v_call: TRBV2
cdr3_aa: CASSEAGGPPVLTF

j_call: TRBJ2-7
v_call: TRBV5-1
cdr3_aa: CASSLGQGVHEQYF

j_call: TRBJ1-4
v_call: TRBV2
cdr3_aa: CASSREWNEKLFF

j_call: TRBJ2-3
v_call: TRBV19
cdr3_aa: CASSTGTSGADTQYF

j_call: TRBJ1-2
v_call: TRBV4-2
cdr3_aa: CASSQEGSGYTF

j_call: TRBJ1-2
v_call: TRBV14
cdr3_aa: CASSQDFAGGPHPSYGYTF

j_call: TRBJ2-7
v_call: TRBV12-3/TRBV12-4
cdr3_aa: CASRDRGLGEQYF

j_call: TRBJ2-7
v_call: TRBV10-3
cdr3_aa: CAISETGRSYEQYF

j_call: TRBJ2-2
v_call: TRBV6-1
cdr3_aa: CASLFPLGATGELFF

j_call: TRBJ1-5
v_call: TRBV10-2
cdr3_aa: CASSEGGTSGYEHF

j_call: TRBJ2-5
v_call: TRBV20-1
cdr3_aa: CSAREMGQETQYF

j_call: TRBJ2-7
v_call: TRBV9
cdr3_aa: CASSAHPGMEQYF

j_call: TRBJ2-7
v_call: TRBV5-1
cdr3_aa: CASSLTGGVSYEQYF

j_call: TRBJ1-2
v_call: TRBV29-1
cdr3_aa: CSVEGSSGNTF

j_call: TRBJ2-7
v_call: TRBV11-2
cdr3_aa: CASSFSGGASGNEQYF

j_call: TRBJ2-1
v_call: TRBV10-3
cdr3_aa: CAISYSPGDEQFF

j_call: TRBJ2-3
v_call: TRBV12-3/TRBV12-4
cdr3_aa: CASSLRLNTQYF

j_call: TRBJ2-7
v_call: TRBV19
cdr3_aa: CASSMEWRDEQYF

j_call: TRBJ2-5
v_call: TRBV19
cdr3_aa: CASSIVGTGGETQYF

j_call: TRBJ2-5
v_call: TRBV9
cdr3_aa: CASSDRLAGGAETQYF

j_call: TRBJ2-7
v_call: TRBV4-3
cdr3_aa: CASSQDLASGFYEQYF

j_call: TRBJ2-6
v_call: TRBV5-4
cdr3_aa: CASTDSRTGRSGANVLTF

j_call: TRBJ2-5
v_call: TRBV19
cdr3_aa: CASSGPAGVYGAIGETQYF

j_call: TRBJ1-5
v_call: TRBV2
cdr3_aa: CASSKGQVSNQPQHF

j_call: TRBJ2-5
v_call: TRBV9
cdr3_aa: CASSVSAGKETQYF

j_call: TRBJ1-1
v_call: TRBV2
cdr3_aa: CASSPPSWNTEAFF

j_call: TRBJ1-5
v_call: TRBV2
cdr3_aa: CASSQDLPEASNQPQHF

j_call: TRBJ1-5
v_call: TRBV3-1
cdr3_aa: CASSPARGRRQRGNQPQHF